One and the same sample provided the 24 T cell receptor beta chains below, sequenced in a study of blood T cell repertoires in COVID-19. Profiling relied on immunoSEQ multiplex PCR, and the TCRdb table lists in-frame clones only, not all of them. The top ten clones hold under 14% of a sample with hundreds of thousands of clones, just over 85% of them seen once. Input material: peripheral blood. The receptor set was obtained from a man aged 50-59 years with COVID-19, enrolled during active disease.

This clone has more than one count but fewer than ten. Different DNA sequences within this sample yield the same CDR3. V gene TRBV28 combines with J gene TRBJ2-7, with D perhaps matching TRBD2 (5 bases). Trimming took 2 bases from V and 4 from J, leaving 6 bases between them. The CDR3 contains 12 residues. CDR1 MDHEN and CDR2 SYDVKM come from the germline V gene. CDR3 nucleotides: TGTGCCAGCAGTTTACTAGCTTACGAGCAGTACTTC. Protein sequence: CASSLLAYEQYF.

V is TRBV18 and J is TRBJ2-1, with 10 bases that match TRBD2. Germline-derived CDR1 and CDR2 are KGHSH and LQKENI. J was trimmed by 6 bases and V by 5 bases; bases with no gene match: 13. The CDR3 is 17 amino acids. As DNA, the CDR3 is TGTGCCAGCTCAGTACAAGGCGGTAGCGGGGGGTTCAATGAGCAGTTCTTC. Amino acids: CASSVQGGSGGFNEQFF.

The J gene is TRBJ1-2, the V gene TRBV6-6; 12 bases line up with TRBD1. Germline-derived CDR1 and CDR2 are MNHNY and SVGAGI (reference sequence). The CDR3 contains 17 residues. The J segment lost 3 bases and the V segment lost 5 bases, leaving 10 bases of the junction unmatched. The CDR3 sequence is CASSPRDRGRGDYGYTF. Here the CDR3 DNA reads TGTGCCAGCAGTCCCCGGGACAGGGGGCGCGGGGACTATGGCTACACCTTC.

V gene TRBV7-2 combines with J gene TRBJ2-1; tentatively, D is TRBD1 (6 bases). This CDR3 contains 16 residues. Per the germline V gene, CDR1 is SGHTA and CDR2 is FQGNSA. V dropped 4 bases and J dropped 3 bases, with 16 bases sitting between them. As DNA, the CDR3 is TGTGCCAGCAGCTATCCCCCGGGACACCTCTACAATGAGCAGTTCTTC. This sequence encodes CASSYPPGHLYNEQFF.

This clone was counted between two and nine times. This chain connects TRBV6-2 or TRBV6-3 to TRBJ2-1; the D gene is possibly TRBD2 (6 bases). The V gene's germline CDR1 is MNHEY and CDR2 SVGEGT. This CDR3 spans 15 amino acids. Trimming removed 6 bases from V and 8 bases from J, with 20 bases in between. CDR3 sequence (DNA): TGTGCCAGCAGCCCCCGGGCGGGGTATGGGGATGAGCAGTTCTTC. Its translation is CASSPRAGYGDEQFF.

Points on this clone: Other DNA variants within this sample encode the same CDR3. The chain joins TRBV30 to TRBJ1-6, with 7 bases fitting TRBD1. The CDR3 extends over 17 amino acids. From germline, CDR1 is GTSNPN and CDR2 SVGIG (reference sequence). The J segment lost 4 bases and the V segment lost 2 bases, leaving 11 bases of the junction unmatched. The CDR3 here is CAWSIDRGTDYNSPLHF. The CDR3 DNA is TGTGCCTGGAGTATAGACAGAGGGACAGATTATAATTCACCCCTCCACTTT.

Turning to this clone: Its ends do not fully match the called genes, so a read error is possible. The chain carries TRBV19 and TRBJ1-5; 8 bases line up with TRBD1. Germline values: CDR1 LNHDA, CDR2 SQIVND (reference sequence). The CDR3 is 21 amino acids. CDR3 loop: CATAGALTGDSLGLGNQSQHF. DNA of the CDR3: TGTGCCACCGCAGGGGCTTTGACAGGGGACAGTTTGGGTTTAGGCAATCAGTCCCAGCATTTT.

This sequence joins TRBV19 and TRBJ1-4, with 9 bases aligning to TRBD1. V lost 8 bases to trimming and J lost 3 bases; unmatched junction nucleotides: 7. Germline V CDR1 and CDR2: LNHDA, SQIVND (reference sequence). The length of the CDR3 is 15 residues. CDR3 bases: TGTGCCAGTTCCACAGGGGGCATGGCTAATGAAAAACTGTTTTTT. Translation: CASSTGGMANEKLFF.

The chain combines TRBV12-5 with TRBJ2-7, with D perhaps matching TRBD1 (5 bases). The CDR3 is 12 residues long. Per the germline V gene, CDR1 is LGHNT and CDR2 is FRNRAP. Trimming pared 1 base from V and 8 bases from J, leaving 9 bases between. Here the CDR3 reads CASGLEDIKQYF. The CDR3 coding sequence is TGTGCTAGTGGTTTGGAGGACATCAAGCAGTACTTC.

This clone was observed once. This chain links TRBV27 with TRBJ1-4, with 7 bases fitting TRBD1. V was clipped by 5 bases and J by 3 bases; unmatched bases: 6. Germline values: CDR1 MNHEY, CDR2 SMNVEV (reference sequence). The CDR3 covers 15 residues. CDR3 in DNA: TGTGCCAGCAGTGAAAGGGGGCTAGCTAATGAAAAACTGTTTTTT. Protein product: CASSERGLANEKLFF.

The chain recombines TRBV18 with TRBJ2-7; 8 bases are shared with TRBD2. The CDR3 is 15 amino acids. Trimming removed 3 bases from V and 5 bases from J; junction bases left unmatched: 9. Germline V gene data show CDR1 as KGHSH and CDR2 as LQKENI. The CDR3 nucleotides read TGTGCCAGCTCACCCCGGGGTAGCGGGGACCACGAGCAGTACTTC. It encodes CASSPRGSGDHEQYF.

This chain uses TRBV6-4 with TRBJ2-1, with 9 bases matching TRBD2. Per the germline V gene, CDR1 is MRHNA and CDR2 is SNTAGT. This CDR3 region has 17 residues. J lost 2 bases, V lost 3 bases, and 8 bases had no gene match. CDR3 in DNA: TGTGCCAGCAGTGATTTCCCGACTAGCGGTACCTACAATGAGCAGTTCTTC. This codes for CASSDFPTSGTYNEQFF.

This clone came up once. V is TRBV19 and J is TRBJ2-5, with TRBD1 as a possible D gene (6 bases). V was clipped by 6 bases and J by 2 bases, with 16 bases between them. Per germline, CDR1 LNHDA and CDR2 SQIVND (reference sequence). The CDR3 is made up of 15 amino acids. The DNA of the CDR3 is TGTGCCAGTAGCCCGATGGGGGCGGGTCAAGAGACCCAGTACTTC. Its translation is CASSPMGAGQETQYF.

This chain joins TRBV18 and TRBJ2-7; possibly TRBD2 for D (5 bases). The germline V and J ends were trimmed by 3 bases and 1 base, with 10 bases remaining between them. Germline loops: CDR1 KGHSH, CDR2 LQKENI. CDR3 length: 14 residues. CDR3 amino acids: CASSPRDGSYEQYF. Written as DNA, the CDR3 is TGTGCCAGCTCACCCCGGGATGGGTCCTACGAGCAGTACTTC.

The chain combines TRBV11-2 with TRBJ2-1; 10 nucleotides match TRBD1. The V gene end was trimmed by 1 base and the J gene end by 9 bases; junction bases not matched to a gene: 6. Germline V gene sequence: CDR1 SGHAT, CDR2 FQNNGV. The CDR3 is 15 amino acids. The CDR3 region has the DNA TGTGCCAGCAGCTTAGTCGGGACAGGGGTTGGTGAGCAGTTCTTC. Translated: CASSLVGTGVGEQFF.

This clone was recorded only once. V usage is TRBV6-5 and J usage is TRBJ2-7; 7 bases match TRBD1. Germline values: CDR1 MNHEY, CDR2 SVGAGI. The CDR3 is made up of 13 amino acids. J gave up 3 bases and V 2 bases, and 1 base lay outside the gene matches. CDR3 nucleotides: TGTGCCAGCAGTTACGGGACAGTCTACGAGCAGTACTTC. As protein: CASSYGTVYEQYF.

The chain recombines TRBV27 with TRBJ2-2; D call uncertain. V was clipped by 0 bases and J by 0 bases, with 8 bases between them. The germline V gene encodes CDR1 MNHEY and CDR2 SMNVEV (reference sequence). The CDR3 totals 16 residues. Here the CDR3 reads CASSLSGRTNTGELFF. The CDR3 nucleotides read TGTGCCAGCAGTTTATCGGGCAGAACGAACACCGGGGAGCTGTTTTTT.

The gene calls are TRBV9 and TRBJ1-1; D is undetermined. The CDR3 has 14 residues. Germline lookup yields CDR1 SGDLS and CDR2 YYNGEE. V was clipped by 4 bases and J by 1 base, with 11 bases between them. The chain's CDR3 is CASSPLGENTEAFF. The CDR3 DNA sequence: TGTGCCAGCAGCCCCCTCGGGGAGAACACTGAAGCTTTCTTT.

This chain uses TRBV7-9 with TRBJ1-4, with TRBD1 as a possible D gene (6 bases). Looked up from germline, CDR1 is SEHNR and CDR2 is FQNEAQ (reference sequence). The V gene lost 5 bases and the J gene lost 8 bases, with 15 bases spanning the gap. The CDR3 spans 14 residues. The CDR3 protein is CASSTHRVEEKLFF. The CDR3 bases are TGTGCCAGCAGCACCCACAGGGTTGAGGAAAAACTGTTTTTT. The whole variable domain, remainder taken from reference TRBV7-9 and TRBJ1-4, is DTGVSQNPRHKITKRGQNVTFRCDPISEHNRLYWYRQTLGQGPEFLTYFQNEAQLEKSRLLSDRFSAERPKGSFSTLEIQRTEQGDSAMYLCASSTHRVEEKLFFGSGTQLSVL.

As regards this clone: Other DNA sequences within the sample encode an identical CDR3. The V and J genes are TRBV18 and TRBJ2-3; possibly TRBD2 for D (5 bases). V shed 2 bases and J shed 1 base, with 7 bases lying between them. Germline CDR1 is KGHSH and CDR2 is LQKENI. The CDR3 is 14 residues long. CDR3 sequence reads: CASSPSRGTDTQYF. The CDR3 bases are TGTGCCAGCTCACCATCGCGGGGCACAGATACGCAGTATTTT. The variable domain in full, completed from reference TRBV18 and TRBJ2-3, reads NAGVMQNPRHLVRRRGQEARLRCSPMKGHSHVYWYRQLPEEGLKFMVYLQKENIIDESGMPKERFSAEFPKEGPSILRIQQVVRGDSAAYFCASSPSRGTDTQYFGPGTRLTVL.

The chain carries TRBV7-9 and TRBJ1-1; 7 bases map to TRBD1. Germline V lookup: CDR1 SEHNR, CDR2 FQNEAQ (reference sequence). Losses at the gene ends were 5 bases for V and 1 base for J; bases not matched to a gene: 7. There are 15 residues in the CDR3. For the CDR3, the DNA is TGTGCCAGCAGCCTGCCGGGACAGCCGAACACTGAAGCTTTCTTT. The encoded protein is CASSLPGQPNTEAFF.

This clone was seen just once. This sequence joins TRBV3-1 (or the pseudogene TRBV3-2) and TRBJ2-3; 8 nucleotides line up with TRBD1. The CDR3 has 17 residues. The germline V gene has CDR1 LGHDT and CDR2 YNNKEL (reference sequence). Losses at the gene ends were 2 bases for V and 4 bases for J; bases not matched to a gene: 11. The CDR3 nucleotides read TGTGCCAGCAGCCAATACGGACAGGGCCCTGGGGCAGATACGCAGTATTTT. It is translated as CASSQYGQGPGADTQYF.

Details on this clone: Other nucleotide sequences from this sample produce the same CDR3. V usage is TRBV6-5 and J usage is TRBJ1-1; 7 bases are shared with TRBD1. The germline CDR1 and CDR2 sequences are MNHEY and SVGAGI. J lost 4 bases, V lost 0 bases, and 2 bases had no gene match. The CDR3 extends over 14 amino acids. The CDR3 protein is CASSYSDRATEAFF. CDR3 nucleotide sequence: TGTGCCAGCAGTTACTCCGACAGGGCCACTGAAGCTTTCTTT.

There are many counts of this clone. This chain uses TRBV3-1 (or the pseudogene TRBV3-2) with TRBJ2-2; the match to TRBD1 covers 9 bases. The CDR3 extends over 15 amino acids. Trimming cost V 5 bases and J 6 bases; bases outside gene matches: 7. Germline CDR1 and CDR2: LGHDT and YNNKEL (reference sequence). CDR3 bases: TGTGCCAGCAGCTTTGGGACAGGGTCCTCCGGGGAGCTGTTTTTT. Translated: CASSFGTGSSGELFF.